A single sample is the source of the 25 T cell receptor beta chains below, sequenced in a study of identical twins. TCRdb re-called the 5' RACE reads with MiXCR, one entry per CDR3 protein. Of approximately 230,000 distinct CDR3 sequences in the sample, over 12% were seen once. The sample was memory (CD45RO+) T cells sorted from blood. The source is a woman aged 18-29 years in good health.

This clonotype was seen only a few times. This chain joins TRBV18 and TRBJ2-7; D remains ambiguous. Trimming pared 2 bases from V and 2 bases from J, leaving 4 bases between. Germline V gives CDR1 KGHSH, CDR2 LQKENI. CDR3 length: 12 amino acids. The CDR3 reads CASSPNPYEQYF. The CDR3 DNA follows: TGTGCCAGCTCACCAAACCCCTACGAGCAGTACTTC.

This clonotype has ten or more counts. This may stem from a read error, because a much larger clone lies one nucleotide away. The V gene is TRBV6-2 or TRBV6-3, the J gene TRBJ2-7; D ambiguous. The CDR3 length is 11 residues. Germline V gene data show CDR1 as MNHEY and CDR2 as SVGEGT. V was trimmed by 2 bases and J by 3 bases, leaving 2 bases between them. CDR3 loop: CASSYNYEQYF. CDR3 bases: TGTGCCAGCAGTTACAACTACGAGCAGTACTTC.

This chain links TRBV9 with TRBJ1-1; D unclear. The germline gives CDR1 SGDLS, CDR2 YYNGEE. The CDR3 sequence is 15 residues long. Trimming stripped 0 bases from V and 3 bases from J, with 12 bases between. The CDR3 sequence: CASSVVFSPDTEAFF. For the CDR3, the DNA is TGTGCCAGCAGCGTAGTTTTTTCCCCAGACACTGAAGCTTTCTTT.

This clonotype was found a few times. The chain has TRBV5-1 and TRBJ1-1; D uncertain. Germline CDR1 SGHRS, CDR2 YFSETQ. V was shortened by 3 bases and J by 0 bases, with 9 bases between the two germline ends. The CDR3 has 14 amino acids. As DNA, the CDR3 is TGCGCCAGCAGCTCACAGAGATTGAACACTGAAGCTTTCTTT. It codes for CASSSQRLNTEAFF.

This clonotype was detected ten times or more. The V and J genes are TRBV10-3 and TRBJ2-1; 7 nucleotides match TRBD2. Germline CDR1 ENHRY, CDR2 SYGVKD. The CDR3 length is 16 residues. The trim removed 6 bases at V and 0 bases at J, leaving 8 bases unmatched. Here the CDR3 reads CAISALGGSSYNEQFF. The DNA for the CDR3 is TGTGCCATCAGCGCACTCGGGGGGAGCTCCTACAATGAGCAGTTCTTC.

CDR3 in amino acids: CSVSPQRGTYEQYF. In nucleotides, the CDR3 is TGCAGCGTTTCCCCGCAGCGGGGGACCTACGAGCAGTACTTC. V is TRBV29-1 and J is TRBJ2-7; 8 bases match TRBD2. Looked up from germline, CDR1 is SQVTM and CDR2 is ANQGSEA. This CDR3 has 14 amino acids. J lost 2 bases, V lost 5 bases, and 8 bases had no gene match.

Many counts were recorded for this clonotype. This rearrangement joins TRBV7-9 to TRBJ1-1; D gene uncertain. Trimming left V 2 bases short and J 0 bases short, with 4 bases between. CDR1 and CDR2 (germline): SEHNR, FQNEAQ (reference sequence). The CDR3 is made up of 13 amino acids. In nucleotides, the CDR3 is TGTGCCAGCAGCTTAACTTTGAACACTGAAGCTTTCTTT. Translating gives CASSLTLNTEAFF. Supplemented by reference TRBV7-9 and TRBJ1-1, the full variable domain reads DTGVSQNPRHKITKRGQNVTFRCDPISEHNRLYWYRQTLGQGPEFLTYFQNEAQLEKSRLLSDRFSAERPKGSFSTLEIQRTEQGDSAMYLCASSLTLNTEAFFGQGTRLTVV.

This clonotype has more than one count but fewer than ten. Here the CDR3 reads CASSPRQGSSGNTIYF. The CDR3 nucleotides read TGTGCCAGCAGCCCCCGACAGGGAAGCTCTGGAAACACCATATATTTT. V and J are TRBV9 and TRBJ1-3; TRBD1 agrees at 7 bases. This CDR3 spans 16 amino acids. V was clipped by 4 bases and J by 0 bases; unmatched bases: 7. Germline V gene data show CDR1 as SGDLS and CDR2 as YYNGEE.

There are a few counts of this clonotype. Written as DNA, the CDR3 is TGCGCCAGCAGCTTGGCACAGACCTCCATGGGCTACACCTTC. This translates into CASSLAQTSMGYTF. The chain carries TRBV5-1 and TRBJ1-2; D not resolved. The germline V gene encodes CDR1 SGHRS and CDR2 YFSETQ. V was cut by 0 bases and J by 8 bases, with 14 bases left in between. CDR3 size: 14 residues. Based on the CDR3 plus reference TRBV5-1 and TRBJ1-2, the full variable domain is KAGVTQTPRYLIKTRGQQVTLSCSPISGHRSVSWYQQTPGQGLQFLFEYFSETQRNKGNFPGRFSGRQFSNSRSEMNVSTLELGDSALYLCASSLAQTSMGYTFGSGTRLTVV.

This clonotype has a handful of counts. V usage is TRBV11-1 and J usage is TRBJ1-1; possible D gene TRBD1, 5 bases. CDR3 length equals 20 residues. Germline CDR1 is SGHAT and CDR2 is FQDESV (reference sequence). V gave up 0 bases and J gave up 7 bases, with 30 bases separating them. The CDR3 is CASSLAQAGSVERWDGEAFF. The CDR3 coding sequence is TGTGCCAGCAGCTTAGCGCAAGCTGGGTCTGTGGAGAGGTGGGACGGTGAAGCTTTCTTT.

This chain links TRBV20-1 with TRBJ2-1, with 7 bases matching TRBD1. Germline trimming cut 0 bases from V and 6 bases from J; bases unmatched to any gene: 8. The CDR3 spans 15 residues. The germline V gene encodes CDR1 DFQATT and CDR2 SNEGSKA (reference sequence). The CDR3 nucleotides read TGCAGTGCTAGAGACGGGGAGACAGGGCTCAATGAGCAGTTCTTC. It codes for CSARDGETGLNEQFF.

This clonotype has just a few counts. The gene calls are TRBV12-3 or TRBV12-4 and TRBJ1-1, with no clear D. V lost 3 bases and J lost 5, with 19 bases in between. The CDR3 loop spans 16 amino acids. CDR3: CASSLSARPGSTEAFF. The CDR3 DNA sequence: TGTGCCAGCAGTTTGAGCGCCCGCCCTGGTTCGACTGAAGCTTTCTTT.

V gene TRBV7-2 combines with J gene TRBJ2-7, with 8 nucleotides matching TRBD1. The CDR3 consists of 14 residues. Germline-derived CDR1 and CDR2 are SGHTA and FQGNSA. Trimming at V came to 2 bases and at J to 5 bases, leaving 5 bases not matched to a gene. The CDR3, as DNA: TGTGCCAGCAGCTTATCGGCAGGGGGCCACGAGCAGTACTTC. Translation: CASSLSAGGHEQYF.

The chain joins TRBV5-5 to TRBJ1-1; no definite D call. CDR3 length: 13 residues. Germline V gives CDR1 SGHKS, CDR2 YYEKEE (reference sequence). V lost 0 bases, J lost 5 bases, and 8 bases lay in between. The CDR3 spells CASSLGRETEAFF. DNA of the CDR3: TGTGCCAGCAGCTTGGGGAGGGAGACTGAAGCTTTCTTT.

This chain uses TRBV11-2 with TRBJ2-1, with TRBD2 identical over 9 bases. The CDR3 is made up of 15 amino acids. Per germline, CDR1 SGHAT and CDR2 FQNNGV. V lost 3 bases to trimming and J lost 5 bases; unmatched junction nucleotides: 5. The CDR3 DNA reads TGTGCCAGCAGCTTCGGGAGCGGGGGGAACAATGAGCAGTTCTTC. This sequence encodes CASSFGSGGNNEQFF.

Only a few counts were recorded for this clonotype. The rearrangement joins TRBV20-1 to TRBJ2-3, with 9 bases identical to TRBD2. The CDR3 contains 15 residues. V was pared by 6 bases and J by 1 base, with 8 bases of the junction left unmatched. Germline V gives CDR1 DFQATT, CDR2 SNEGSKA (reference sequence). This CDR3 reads CSALGLAGRTDTQYF. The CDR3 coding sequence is TGCAGTGCCTTAGGGCTAGCGGGACGCACAGATACGCAGTATTTT.

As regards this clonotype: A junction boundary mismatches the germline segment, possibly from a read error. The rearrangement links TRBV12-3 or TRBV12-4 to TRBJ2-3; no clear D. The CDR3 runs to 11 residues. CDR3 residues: CACSKGDTQYF. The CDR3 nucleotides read TGTGCCTGCAGCAAAGGGGATACGCAGTATTTT.

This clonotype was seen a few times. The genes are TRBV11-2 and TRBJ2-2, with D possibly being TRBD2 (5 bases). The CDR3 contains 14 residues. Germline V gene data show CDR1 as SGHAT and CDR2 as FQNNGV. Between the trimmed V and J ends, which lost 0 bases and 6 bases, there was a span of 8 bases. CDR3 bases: TGTGCCAGCAGCTTAGATTCTAGCCCCGGGGAGCTGTTTTTT. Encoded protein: CASSLDSSPGELFF.

The CDR3 spells CASSARQGAGNTEAFF. In DNA, the CDR3 is TGTGCCAGCAGTGCTAGACAGGGCGCGGGGAACACTGAAGCTTTCTTT. V and J are TRBV6-1 and TRBJ1-1; TRBD1 matches at 7 bases. Germline V CDR1 and CDR2: MNHNS, SASEGT. J was trimmed by 1 base and V by 4 bases; bases with no gene match: 9. This CDR3 has 16 amino acids.

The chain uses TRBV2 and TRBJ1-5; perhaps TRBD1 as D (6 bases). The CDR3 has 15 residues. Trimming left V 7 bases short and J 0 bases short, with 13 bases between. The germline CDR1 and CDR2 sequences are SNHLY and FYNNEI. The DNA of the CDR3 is TGTGCCAGCACTAAGGACAGTTATAGCAATCAGCCCCAGCATTTT. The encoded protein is CASTKDSYSNQPQHF.

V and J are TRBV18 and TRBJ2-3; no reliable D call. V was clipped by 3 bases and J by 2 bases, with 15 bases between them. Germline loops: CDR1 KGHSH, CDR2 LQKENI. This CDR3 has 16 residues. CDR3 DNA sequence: TGTGCCAGCTCACCCCCTAGTGGCAGGCCCACAGATACGCAGTATTTT. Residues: CASSPPSGRPTDTQYF.

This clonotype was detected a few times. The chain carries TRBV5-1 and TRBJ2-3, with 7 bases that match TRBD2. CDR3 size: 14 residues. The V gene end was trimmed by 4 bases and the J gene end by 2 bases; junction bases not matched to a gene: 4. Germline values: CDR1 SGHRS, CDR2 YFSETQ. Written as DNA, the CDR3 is TGCGCCAGCAGCGGCACTAGCGCCACAGATACGCAGTATTTT. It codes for CASSGTSATDTQYF.

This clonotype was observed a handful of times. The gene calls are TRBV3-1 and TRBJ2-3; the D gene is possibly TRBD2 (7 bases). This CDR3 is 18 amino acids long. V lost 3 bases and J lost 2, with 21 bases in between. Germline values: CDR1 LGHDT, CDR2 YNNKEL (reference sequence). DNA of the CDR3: TGTGCCAGCAGCCACGCGACTGGCGGGGGCCGACTCACAGATACGCAGTATTTT. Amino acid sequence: CASSHATGGGRLTDTQYF.

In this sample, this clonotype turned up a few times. CDR3 sequence: CASSFMAVMNTEAFF. In DNA form, the CDR3 reads TGTGCCAGCAGCTTCATGGCGGTGATGAACACTGAAGCTTTCTTT. The J gene is TRBJ1-1, the V gene TRBV7-2; D gene ambiguous. V was trimmed by 3 bases and J by 0 bases, leaving 11 bases between them. The CDR3 sequence is 15 residues long. CDR1 is SGHTA, CDR2 FQGNSA, per germline.

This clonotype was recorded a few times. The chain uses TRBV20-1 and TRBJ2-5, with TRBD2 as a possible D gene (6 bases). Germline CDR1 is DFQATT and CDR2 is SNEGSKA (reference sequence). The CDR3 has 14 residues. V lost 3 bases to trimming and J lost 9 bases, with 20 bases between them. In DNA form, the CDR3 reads TGCAGTGCTAGTTTCCCCGGCACGCCGGGGGCCCAGTACTTC. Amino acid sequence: CSASFPGTPGAQYF.